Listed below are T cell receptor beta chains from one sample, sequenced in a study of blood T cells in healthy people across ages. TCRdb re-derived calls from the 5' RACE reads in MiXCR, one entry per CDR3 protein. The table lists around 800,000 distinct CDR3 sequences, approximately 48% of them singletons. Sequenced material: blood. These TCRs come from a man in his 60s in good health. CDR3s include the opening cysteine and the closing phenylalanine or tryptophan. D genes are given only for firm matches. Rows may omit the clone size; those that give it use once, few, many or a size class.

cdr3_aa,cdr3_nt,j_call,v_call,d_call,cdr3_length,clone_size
CASSELRQPNYGYTF,TGTGCCAGCAGTGAACTTCGGCAGCCTAACTATGGCTACACCTTC,TRBJ1-2,TRBV6-1,.,15,.
CASSPREGEQYF,TGTGCCAGCAGCCCTAGGGAGGGCGAGCAGTACTTC,TRBJ2-7,TRBV5-5,TRBD2,12,few
CASALSSFTEAFF,TGTGCTAGTGCCCTCTCATCCTTCACTGAAGCTTTCTTT,TRBJ1-1,TRBV12-5,.,13,.
CSATPSGEQFF,TGCAGTGCTACTCCCAGTGGTGAGCAGTTCTTC,TRBJ2-1,TRBV20-1,.,11,few
CASSLAAVNSNQPQHF,TGTGCCAGCAGCTTAGCGGCCGTAAATAGCAATCAGCCCCAGCATTTT,TRBJ1-5,TRBV7-8,.,16,few
CASSPIRGEQYF,TGTGCCAGCAGTCCCATTCGTGGGGAGCAGTACTTC,TRBJ2-5,TRBV12-3/TRBV12-4,.,12,.
CATSSGYRDRGNGYTF,TGTGCCACCAGCAGCGGGTACCGGGACAGGGGGAATGGCTACACCTTC,TRBJ1-2,TRBV15,TRBD1,16,.
CASSQGTPGTGDNGELFF,TGCGCCAGCAGCCAAGGGACACCCGGGACAGGGGATAACGGGGAGCTGTTTTTT,TRBJ2-2,TRBV4-3,TRBD1,18,.
CASSLDRVGYTEQFF,TGCGCCAGCAGCTTGGACCGGGTGGGATACACTGAGCAGTTCTTC,TRBJ2-1,TRBV5-1,.,15,.
CASSSGTTWVDTQYF,TGTGCCAGCAGCTCCGGGACTACTTGGGTAGATACGCAGTATTTT,TRBJ2-3,TRBV7-2,TRBD2,15,.
CSARTNRADTQYF,TGCAGTGCTCGGACTAATCGAGCAGATACGCAGTATTTT,TRBJ2-3,TRBV20-1,.,13,few
CASRRRTGNTGELFF,TGTGCCAGCAGACGGCGGACAGGTAACACCGGGGAGCTGTTTTTT,TRBJ2-2,TRBV6-2/TRBV6-3,TRBD1,15,.
CSGDRVGDRANYGYTF,TGCAGTGGCGATCGGGTCGGTGACCGCGCTAACTATGGCTACACCTTC,TRBJ1-2,TRBV20-1,.,16,.
CASSFSWEQFF,TGTGCCAGCAGTTTTTCATGGGAGCAGTTCTTC,TRBJ2-1,TRBV12-3/TRBV12-4,.,11,.
CASSSGQGPPNEKLFF,TGTGCCAGCAGCTCAGGACAGGGCCCGCCCAATGAAAAACTGTTTTTT,TRBJ1-4,TRBV7-6,TRBD1,16,.
CASSQGRQSFETQYF,TGCGCCAGCAGCCAAGGTCGCCAGTCCTTCGAGACCCAGTACTTC,TRBJ2-5,TRBV4-3,.,15,.
CASSVGGSGNTGELFF,TGTGCCAGCAGCGTAGGTGGTAGCGGGAACACCGGGGAGCTGTTTTTT,TRBJ2-2,TRBV9,.,16,.
CASSPGLASEKPFF,TGTGCCAGCTCACCGGGGCTTGCTAGTGAAAAACCGTTTTTT,TRBJ1-4,TRBV18,.,14,.
CASSELAYNEQFF,TGCGCCAGCAGCGAACTAGCGTACAATGAGCAGTTCTTC,TRBJ2-1,TRBV4-3,TRBD2,13,.
CASSLGTGTSNEKLFF,TGTGCCAGCAGCTTGGGTACCGGGACCTCTAATGAAAAACTGTTTTTT,TRBJ1-4,TRBV7-9,.,16,once
CATSRDQPIEGRTYEQYF,TGTGCCACCAGCAGAGACCAACCAATCGAGGGTAGGACCTACGAGCAGTACTTC,TRBJ2-7,TRBV15,.,18,.
CASSLSGTPETQYF,TGCGCCAGCAGCTTGAGCGGGACACCAGAGACCCAGTACTTC,TRBJ2-5,TRBV5-1,.,14,.
CASSEATRDRAGEQYF,TGTGCCAGCAGTGAAGCAACTAGGGACAGGGCGGGGGAGCAGTACTTC,TRBJ2-7,TRBV2,TRBD1,16,.
CASSRRGLGQETQYF,TGTGCCAGCAGTCGCAGGGGGCTGGGGCAAGAGACCCAGTACTTC,TRBJ2-5,TRBV12-3/TRBV12-4,TRBD1,15,.
CASSLRIGGSDSYEQYF,TGCGCCAGCAGCTTGAGAATCGGGGGGTCCGACTCCTACGAGCAGTACTTC,TRBJ2-7,TRBV5-1,TRBD2,17,.
CATSEFGTDTQYF,TGTGCCACCAGTGAGTTCGGCACAGATACGCAGTATTTT,TRBJ2-3,TRBV24-1,.,13,.
CASSAGTGSTGELFF,TGTGCCAGCAGCGCCGGGACAGGGAGCACCGGGGAGCTGTTTTTT,TRBJ2-2,TRBV9,TRBD1,15,.
CASSYSSGGGYGYTF,TGTGCCAGCAGTTACTCGTCAGGGGGAGGCTATGGCTACACCTTC,TRBJ1-2,TRBV6-5,TRBD1,15,.
CASSERQAFYEQYF,TGTGCCAGCAGTGAACGGCAGGCTTTCTACGAGCAGTACTTC,TRBJ2-7,TRBV2,.,14,.
CASSPGLAAYQETQYF,TGTGCCAGCAGTCCCGGACTAGCGGCGTACCAAGAGACCCAGTACTTC,TRBJ2-5,TRBV6-2/TRBV6-3,TRBD2,16,few
CASSVGTGGDSPLHF,TGTGCCAGCAGCGTTGGGACAGGGGGCGATTCACCCCTCCACTTT,TRBJ1-6,TRBV9,TRBD1,15,.
CASSLPGVQETQYF,TGTGCCAGCAGTCTTCCGGGAGTCCAAGAGACCCAGTACTTC,TRBJ2-5,TRBV28,.,14,.
CSAGRSGQGYEQYF,TGCAGTGCAGGTCGGAGTGGACAGGGCTACGAGCAGTACTTC,TRBJ2-7,TRBV20-1,TRBD1,14,.
CASRAVNQPQHF,TGTGCCAGCAGGGCCGTGAATCAGCCCCAGCATTTT,TRBJ1-5,TRBV2,.,12,.
CASSQELSLAGPSYNEQFF,TGCGCCAGCAGCCAAGAGTTGAGCCTAGCGGGTCCCTCCTACAATGAGCAGTTCTTC,TRBJ2-1,TRBV4-3,TRBD2,19,.
CASSEGTGELFF,TGTGCCAGCAGTGAAGGGACCGGGGAGCTGTTTTTT,TRBJ2-2,TRBV25-1,.,12,few
CASSRGTGGCNEQFF,TGTGCCAGCAGCCGCGGGACAGGGGGCTGCAATGAGCAGTTCTTC,TRBJ2-1,TRBV3-1,TRBD1,15,.
CASSRSQGNSYNEQFF,TGTGCCAGCAGCCGTTCTCAGGGGAACTCCTACAATGAGCAGTTCTTC,TRBJ2-1,TRBV13,.,16,.
CASSVQTSGYTF,TGCGCCAGCAGCGTCCAAACTTCGGGCTACACCTTC,TRBJ1-2,TRBV5-1,.,12,.
CASSQNFGSANTEAFF,TGCGCCAGCAGCCAAAATTTCGGGAGCGCGAACACTGAAGCTTTCTTT,TRBJ1-1,TRBV4-1,.,16,.
CASTYKGWNTEAFF,TGTGCCAGCACTTACAAGGGGTGGAACACTGAAGCTTTCTTT,TRBJ1-1,TRBV6-6,.,14,.
CASSPQPSYGYTF,TGTGCCAGCAGTCCTCAACCTAGCTATGGCTACACCTTC,TRBJ1-2,TRBV27,.,13,.
CSVDSSRRASTDTQYF,TGCAGCGTCGACTCGTCCAGGAGAGCTAGCACAGATACGCAGTATTTT,TRBJ2-3,TRBV29-1,.,16,.
CAGSLDLGTEAFF,TGTGCCGGCAGCTTAGACCTCGGCACTGAAGCTTTCTTT,TRBJ1-1,TRBV7-3,.,13,.
CASSSPNQPQHF,TGTGCCAGCAGCTCCCCCAATCAGCCCCAGCATTTT,TRBJ1-5,TRBV7-9,.,12,many
CASSLAGRYPSTDTQYF,TGTGCCAGCAGCTTAGCGGGCAGGTATCCTAGCACAGATACGCAGTATTTT,TRBJ2-3,TRBV7-2,.,17,.
CASSWGGTNTDTQYF,TGTGCCAGTAGTTGGGGGGGGACAAACACAGATACGCAGTATTTT,TRBJ2-3,TRBV12-3/TRBV12-4,.,15,.
CASSPSTQGQSPLHF,TGTGCCAGCAGCCCCTCTACCCAGGGTCAATCACCCCTCCACTTT,TRBJ1-6,TRBV7-9,.,15,.
CATSDNTGESYNEQFF,TGTGCCACCAGTGATAATACAGGGGAATCCTACAATGAGCAGTTCTTC,TRBJ2-1,TRBV24-1,TRBD1,16,.
CSVVIGQGVIGELFF,TGCAGCGTTGTGATCGGCCAGGGGGTCATCGGGGAGCTGTTTTTT,TRBJ2-2,TRBV29-1,TRBD1,15,.
CASSFLRDRASNTEAFF,TGTGCCAGCAGTTTCCTCCGGGACAGGGCATCGAACACTGAAGCTTTCTTT,TRBJ1-1,TRBV27,TRBD1,17,.
CASSYSSKTGNSYEQYF,TGTGCCAGCAGTTACTCGAGCAAGACAGGGAACTCCTACGAGCAGTACTTC,TRBJ2-7,TRBV6-2/TRBV6-3,TRBD1,17,few
CASSPGGQILDTQYF,TGTGCCAGCTCACCAGGGGGACAGATTTTAGATACGCAGTATTTT,TRBJ2-3,TRBV18,TRBD1,15,.
CSAGEGFGYTF,TGCAGTGCCGGGGAGGGGTTCGGCTACACCTTC,TRBJ1-2,TRBV20-1,.,11,.
CSARDGTSGQETQYF,TGCAGTGCTAGAGATGGGACTAGCGGACAAGAGACCCAGTACTTC,TRBJ2-5,TRBV20-1,TRBD2,15,.
CAGTTYRGQGANYGYTF,TGTGCCGGCACCACCTACCGGGGACAGGGGGCCAACTATGGCTACACCTTC,TRBJ1-2,TRBV3-1,TRBD1,17,.
CASSFFPGGGQAYEQYF,TGTGCCAGCAGTTTCTTCCCCGGAGGGGGCCAGGCTTACGAGCAGTACTTC,TRBJ2-7,TRBV12-3/TRBV12-4,.,17,.